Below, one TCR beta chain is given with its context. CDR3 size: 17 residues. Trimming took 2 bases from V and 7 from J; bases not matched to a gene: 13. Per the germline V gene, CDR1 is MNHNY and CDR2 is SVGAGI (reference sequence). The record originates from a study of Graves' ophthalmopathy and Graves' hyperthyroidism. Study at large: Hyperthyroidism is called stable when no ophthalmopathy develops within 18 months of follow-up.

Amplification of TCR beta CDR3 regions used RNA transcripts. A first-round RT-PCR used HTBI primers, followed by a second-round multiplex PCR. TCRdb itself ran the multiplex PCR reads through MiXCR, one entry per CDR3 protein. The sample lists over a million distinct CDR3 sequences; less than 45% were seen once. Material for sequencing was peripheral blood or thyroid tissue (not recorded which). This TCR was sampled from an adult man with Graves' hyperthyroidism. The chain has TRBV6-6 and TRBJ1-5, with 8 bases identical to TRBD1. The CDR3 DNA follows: TGTGCCAGCAGTTACGTGAGGCAGGGGGCGGTGGGGCAGCCCCAGCATTTT. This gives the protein CASSYVRQGAVGQPQHF.